These 8 T cell receptor beta chains originate from one sample sequenced in a study of blood T cell repertoires in COVID-19. The method was immunoSEQ multiplex PCR; TCRdb's version includes in-frame clones alone and lacks a portion of them. The sample includes about 80,000 clones, approximately 84% seen only once; the top ten take 10% to 15%. Source material: peripheral blood. These TCRs come from a human donor in a cohort sampled during active COVID-19.

The chain joins TRBV18 to TRBJ1-1; 11 positions agree with TRBD1. V lost 3 bases to trimming and J lost 12 bases; unmatched junction nucleotides: 9. This CDR3 has 14 amino acids. The germline V gene encodes CDR1 KGHSH and CDR2 LQKENI. CDR3 loop: CASSPSGQGVHSFF. The DNA for the CDR3 is TGTGCCAGCTCACCCTCGGGACAGGGGGTCCACTCTTTCTTT.

V usage is TRBV6-5 and J usage is TRBJ2-3; TRBD2 aligns across 7 bases. The CDR3 totals 15 residues. After removal of 8 bases from V and 0 bases from J, the junction contained 8 bases not matched to a gene. Germline CDR1 is MNHEY and CDR2 is SVGAGI. The CDR3, as DNA: TGTGCCAGCCTCGATCCGGGGGGAAGCACAGATACGCAGTATTTT. Translating gives CASLDPGGSTDTQYF.

V gene TRBV6-6 combines with J gene TRBJ1-2, with 11 bases identical to TRBD1. This CDR3 spans 15 amino acids. The V and J ends lost 2 bases and 5 bases, in that order; junction bases with no gene match: 4. Germline CDR1 reads MNHNY; CDR2 reads SVGAGI (reference sequence). The CDR3 DNA sequence: TGTGCCAGCAGTTACCCGGGACAGGGGGATTATGGCTACACCTTC. It encodes CASSYPGQGDYGYTF.

The chain uses TRBV9 and TRBJ2-5; D is uncertain. The V and J ends lost 4 bases and 3 bases respectively, with 4 bases between them. The CDR3 spans 11 residues. Germline V gene sequence: CDR1 SGDLS, CDR2 YYNGEE. The CDR3 DNA sequence: TGTGCCAGCAGCATCAAAGAGACCCAGTACTTC. Its translation: CASSIKETQYF. The whole variable domain, filled in from reference TRBV9 and TRBJ2-5, reads DSGVTQTPKHLITATGQRVTLRCSPRSGDLSVYWYQQSLDQGLQFLIQYYNGEERAKGNILERFSAQQFPDLHSELNLSSLELGDSALYFCASSIKETQYFGPGTRLLVL.

This sequence joins TRBV12-5 and TRBJ1-5; D possibly corresponds to TRBD1 (5 bases). Looked up from germline, CDR1 is LGHNT and CDR2 is FRNRAP. Trimming left V 0 bases short and J 3 bases short, with 12 bases between. The CDR3 is made up of 16 amino acids. CDR3 in DNA: TGTGCTAGTGGTTTGGTACTCGGGGGAGACAATCAGCCCCAGCATTTT. Translated: CASGLVLGGDNQPQHF. The full variable domain, in which reference TRBV12-5 and TRBJ1-5 provide the parts outside the CDR3, is DARVTQTPRHKVTEMGQEVTMRCQPILGHNTVFWYRQTMMQGLELLAYFRNRAPLDDSGMPKDRFSAEMPDATLATLKIQPSEPRDSAVYFCASGLVLGGDNQPQHFGDGTRLSIL.

This chain joins TRBV7-8 and TRBJ2-1; possibly TRBD1 for D (5 bases). V was trimmed by 5 bases and J by 0 bases, leaving 11 bases between them. Germline loops: CDR1 SGHVS, CDR2 FQNEAQ. The CDR3 is 15 residues long. In nucleotides, the CDR3 is TGTGCCAGCAGCCCGCGGCAGGGCTCCTACAATGAGCAGTTCTTC. Residues: CASSPRQGSYNEQFF.

The V gene is TRBV5-1, the J gene TRBJ1-6; 7 bases fit TRBD1. The germline V gene has CDR1 SGHRS and CDR2 YFSETQ. V gave up 5 bases and J gave up 8 bases; unmatched junction bases: 4. The CDR3 loop spans 13 amino acids. The CDR3 sequence is CASRTGRDSPLHF. CDR3 coding DNA: TGCGCCAGCAGGACAGGGCGCGATTCACCCCTCCACTTT.

This clone was recorded a few times. The V call is TRBV10-2, the J call TRBJ2-3; D is ambiguous. The CDR3 is 13 amino acids. V lost 7 bases, J lost 2 bases, and 10 bases lay in between. Germline V CDR1 and CDR2: WSHSY, SAAADI. The CDR3 DNA follows: TGCGCCAGCACCCTTGAGTTCACAGATACGCAGTATTTT. Protein: CASTLEFTDTQYF.